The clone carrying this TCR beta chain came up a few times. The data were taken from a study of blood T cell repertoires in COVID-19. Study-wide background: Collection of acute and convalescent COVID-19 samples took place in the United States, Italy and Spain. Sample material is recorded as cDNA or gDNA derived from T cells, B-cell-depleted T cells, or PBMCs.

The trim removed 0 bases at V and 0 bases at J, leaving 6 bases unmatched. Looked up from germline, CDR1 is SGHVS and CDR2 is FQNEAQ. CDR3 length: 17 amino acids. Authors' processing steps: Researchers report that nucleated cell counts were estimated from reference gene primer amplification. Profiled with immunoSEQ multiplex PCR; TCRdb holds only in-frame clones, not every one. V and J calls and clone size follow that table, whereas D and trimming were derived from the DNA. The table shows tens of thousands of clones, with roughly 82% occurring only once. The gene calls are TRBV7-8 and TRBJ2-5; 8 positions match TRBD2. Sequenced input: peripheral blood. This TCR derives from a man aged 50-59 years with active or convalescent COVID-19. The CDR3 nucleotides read TGTGCCAGCAGCTTAGCGGCTAGCGGGCGGTACCAAGAGACCCAGTACTTC. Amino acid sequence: CASSLAASGRYQETQYF.